This T cell receptor beta chain appears in the sequencing data of a study of cytomegalovirus exposure and HLA in healthy donors. Study-level findings and limits: Investigators reported 164 TCR beta chains as tied to cytomegalovirus. A few of the chains that were CMV-associated were confirmed in vitro to be specific for CMV antigens. After further analysis at a later stage, 16,951 TCR beta sequences were associated with HLA alleles at 0.05 false discovery rate.

V trimming: 5 bases; J trimming: 2 bases; junction bases outside the gene matches: 7. Germline lookup yields CDR1 SGHTA and CDR2 FQGNSA. The length of the CDR3 is 15 residues. 60 Vbeta and 13 Jbeta primers were used in PCR. Produced via immunoSEQ multiplex PCR; TCRdb's table is partial and in-frame only. The sample lists 30,000 to 35,000 clones, approximately 82% occurring once. This clone was observed a single time. Its matching antigen is unknown. The source of this sequence is a woman aged 18-35 years in good health and CMV-seronegative. V gene TRBV7-2 combines with J gene TRBJ2-7, with 9 bases that match TRBD2. Sequencing was performed on PBMCs. CDR3 amino acids: CASSPGGGGPYEQYF. CDR3 nucleotides: TGTGCCAGCAGCCCTGGCGGGGGGGGCCCCTACGAGCAGTACTTC.